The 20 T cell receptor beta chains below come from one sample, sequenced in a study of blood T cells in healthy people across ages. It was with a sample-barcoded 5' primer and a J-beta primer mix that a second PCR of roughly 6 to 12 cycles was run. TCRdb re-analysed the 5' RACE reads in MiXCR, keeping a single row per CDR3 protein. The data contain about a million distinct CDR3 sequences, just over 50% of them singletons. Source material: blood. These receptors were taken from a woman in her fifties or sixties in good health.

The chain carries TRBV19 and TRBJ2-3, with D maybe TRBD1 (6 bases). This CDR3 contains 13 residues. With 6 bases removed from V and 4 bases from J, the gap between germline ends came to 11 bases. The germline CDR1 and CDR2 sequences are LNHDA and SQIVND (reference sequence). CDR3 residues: CASSKGTSDTQYF. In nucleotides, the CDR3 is TGTGCCAGTAGCAAAGGGACATCAGATACGCAGTATTTT.

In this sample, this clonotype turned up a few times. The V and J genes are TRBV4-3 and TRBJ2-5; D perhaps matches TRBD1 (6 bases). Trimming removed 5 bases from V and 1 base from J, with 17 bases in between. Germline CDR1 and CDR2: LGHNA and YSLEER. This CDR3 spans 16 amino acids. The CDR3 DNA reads TGCGCCAGCAGCAAGGGGGACGGCCTCTTCCAAGAGACCCAGTACTTC. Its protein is CASSKGDGLFQETQYF.

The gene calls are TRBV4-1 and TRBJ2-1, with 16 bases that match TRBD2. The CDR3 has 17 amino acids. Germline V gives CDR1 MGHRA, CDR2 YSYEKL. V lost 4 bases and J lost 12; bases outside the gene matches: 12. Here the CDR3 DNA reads TGCGCCAGCAGCCTTGCCTCCGGGACTAGCGGGAGGGTCACGCAGTTCTTC. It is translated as CASSLASGTSGRVTQFF.

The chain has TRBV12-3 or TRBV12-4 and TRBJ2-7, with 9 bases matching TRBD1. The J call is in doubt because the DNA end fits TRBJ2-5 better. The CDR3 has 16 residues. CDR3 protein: CASSSNRGQVLETQYF. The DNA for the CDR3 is TGTGCCAGCAGTTCGAACAGGGGGCAGGTCCTAGAGACCCAGTACTTC.

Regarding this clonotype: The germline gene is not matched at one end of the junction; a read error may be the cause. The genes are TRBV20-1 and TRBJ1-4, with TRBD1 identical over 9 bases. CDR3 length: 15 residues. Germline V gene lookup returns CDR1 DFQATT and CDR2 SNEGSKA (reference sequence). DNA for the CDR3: TGCAGTGCCAGAGCCCCGGGACAGGGTTATGAAAAACTGTTTTTT. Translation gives CSARAPGQGYEKLFF.

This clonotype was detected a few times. CDR3 sequence (DNA): TGTGCCAGCAGCTTATGGGGGGGCGAGCAGTACTTC. Its translation: CASSLWGGEQYF. The V call is TRBV7-9, the J call TRBJ2-7, with TRBD2 identical over 7 bases. Germline values: CDR1 SEHNR, CDR2 FQNEAQ (reference sequence). The CDR3 consists of 12 residues. Trimming cost V 2 bases and J 6 bases; bases outside gene matches: 1.

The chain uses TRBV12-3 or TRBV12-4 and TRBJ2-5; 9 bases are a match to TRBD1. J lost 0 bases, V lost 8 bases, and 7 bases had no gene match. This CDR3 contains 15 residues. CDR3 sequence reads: CASDTGTGNQETQYF. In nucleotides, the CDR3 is TGTGCCAGCGACACCGGGACAGGGAACCAAGAGACCCAGTACTTC.

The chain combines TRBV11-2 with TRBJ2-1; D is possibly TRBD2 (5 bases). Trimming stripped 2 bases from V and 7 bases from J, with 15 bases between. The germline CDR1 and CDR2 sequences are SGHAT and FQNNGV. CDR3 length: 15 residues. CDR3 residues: CASSLLTRSGNEQFF. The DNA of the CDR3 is TGTGCCAGCAGCTTATTAACTAGGAGTGGAAATGAGCAGTTCTTC.

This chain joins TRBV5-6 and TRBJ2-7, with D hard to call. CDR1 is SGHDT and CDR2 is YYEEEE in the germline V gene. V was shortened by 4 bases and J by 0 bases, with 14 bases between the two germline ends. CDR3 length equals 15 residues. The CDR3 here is CASSEVAGGSYEQYF. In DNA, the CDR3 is TGTGCCAGCAGCGAGGTAGCAGGCGGCTCCTACGAGCAGTACTTC.

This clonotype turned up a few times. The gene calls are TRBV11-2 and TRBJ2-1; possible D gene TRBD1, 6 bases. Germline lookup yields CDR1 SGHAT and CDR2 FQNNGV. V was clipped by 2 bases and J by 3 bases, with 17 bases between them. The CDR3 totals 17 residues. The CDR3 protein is CASSLSPQGRIYNEQFF. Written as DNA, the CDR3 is TGTGCCAGCAGCTTATCCCCACAGGGTCGAATCTACAATGAGCAGTTCTTC.

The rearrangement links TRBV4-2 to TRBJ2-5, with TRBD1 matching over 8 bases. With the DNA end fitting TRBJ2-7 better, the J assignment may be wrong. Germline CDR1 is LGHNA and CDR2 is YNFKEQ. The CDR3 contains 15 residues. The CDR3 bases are TGTGCCAGCAGCCTTATGGACAGGGAAACCTACGAGCAGTACTTC. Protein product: CASSLMDRETYEQYF.

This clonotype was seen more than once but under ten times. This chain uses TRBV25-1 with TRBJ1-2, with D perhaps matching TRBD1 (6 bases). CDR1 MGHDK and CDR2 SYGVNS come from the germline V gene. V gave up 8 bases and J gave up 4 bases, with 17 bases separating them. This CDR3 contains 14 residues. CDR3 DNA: TGTGCCAGCGCCTCGGACAGCACATTCTATGGCTACACCTTC. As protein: CASASDSTFYGYTF.

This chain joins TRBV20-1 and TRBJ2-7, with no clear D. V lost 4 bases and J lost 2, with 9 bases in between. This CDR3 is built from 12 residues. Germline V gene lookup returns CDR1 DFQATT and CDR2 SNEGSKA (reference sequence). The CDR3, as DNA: TGCAGTGCTACCGAGGCTCCCTACGAGCAGTACTTC. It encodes CSATEAPYEQYF.

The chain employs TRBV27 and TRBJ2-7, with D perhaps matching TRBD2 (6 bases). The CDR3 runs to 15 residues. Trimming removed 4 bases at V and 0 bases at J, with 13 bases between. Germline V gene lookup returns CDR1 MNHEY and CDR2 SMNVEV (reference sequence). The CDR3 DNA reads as TGTGCCAGCAGTTCCGGGGGTGCCCCCTCCTACGAGCAGTACTTC. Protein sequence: CASSSGGAPSYEQYF.

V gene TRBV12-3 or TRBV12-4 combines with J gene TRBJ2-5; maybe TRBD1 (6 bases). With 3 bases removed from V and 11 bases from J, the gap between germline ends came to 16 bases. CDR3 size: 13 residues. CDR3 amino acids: CASSFQQGGEQYF. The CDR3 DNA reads TGTGCCAGCAGTTTTCAACAGGGTGGGGAGCAGTACTTC.

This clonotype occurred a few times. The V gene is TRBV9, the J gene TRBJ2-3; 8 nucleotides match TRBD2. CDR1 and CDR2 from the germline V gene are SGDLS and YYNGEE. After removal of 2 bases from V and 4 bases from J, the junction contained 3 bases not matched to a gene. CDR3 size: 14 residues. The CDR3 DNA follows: TGTGCCAGCAGCGTCGGGACTAGTTCAGATACGCAGTATTTT. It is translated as CASSVGTSSDTQYF.

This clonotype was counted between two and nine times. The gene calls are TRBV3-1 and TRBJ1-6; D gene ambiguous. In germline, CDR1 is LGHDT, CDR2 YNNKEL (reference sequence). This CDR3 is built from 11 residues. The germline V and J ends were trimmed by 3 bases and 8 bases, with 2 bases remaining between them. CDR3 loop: CASSQDSPLHF. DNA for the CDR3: TGTGCCAGCAGCCAGGATTCACCCCTCCACTTT.

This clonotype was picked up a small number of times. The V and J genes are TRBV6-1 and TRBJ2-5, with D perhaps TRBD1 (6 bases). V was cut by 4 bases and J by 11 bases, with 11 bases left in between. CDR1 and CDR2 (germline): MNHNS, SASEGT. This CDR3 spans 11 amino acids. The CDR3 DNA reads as TGTGCCAGCAGTGGGAACAGGGAACAGTACTTC. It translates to CASSGNREQYF.

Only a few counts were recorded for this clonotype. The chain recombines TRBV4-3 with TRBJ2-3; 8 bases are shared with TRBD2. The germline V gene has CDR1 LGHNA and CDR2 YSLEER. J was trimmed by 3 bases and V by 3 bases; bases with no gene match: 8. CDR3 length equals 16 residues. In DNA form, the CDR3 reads TGCGCCAGCAGCCATGTTAGCGGGACGGGTACAGATACGCAGTATTTT. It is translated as CASSHVSGTGTDTQYF.

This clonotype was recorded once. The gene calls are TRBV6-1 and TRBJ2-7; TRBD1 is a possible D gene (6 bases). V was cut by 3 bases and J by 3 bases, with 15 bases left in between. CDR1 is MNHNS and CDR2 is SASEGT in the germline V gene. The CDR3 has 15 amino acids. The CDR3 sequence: CASSDTSLGGYEQYF. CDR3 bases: TGTGCCAGCAGTGATACGTCACTAGGGGGCTACGAGCAGTACTTC.